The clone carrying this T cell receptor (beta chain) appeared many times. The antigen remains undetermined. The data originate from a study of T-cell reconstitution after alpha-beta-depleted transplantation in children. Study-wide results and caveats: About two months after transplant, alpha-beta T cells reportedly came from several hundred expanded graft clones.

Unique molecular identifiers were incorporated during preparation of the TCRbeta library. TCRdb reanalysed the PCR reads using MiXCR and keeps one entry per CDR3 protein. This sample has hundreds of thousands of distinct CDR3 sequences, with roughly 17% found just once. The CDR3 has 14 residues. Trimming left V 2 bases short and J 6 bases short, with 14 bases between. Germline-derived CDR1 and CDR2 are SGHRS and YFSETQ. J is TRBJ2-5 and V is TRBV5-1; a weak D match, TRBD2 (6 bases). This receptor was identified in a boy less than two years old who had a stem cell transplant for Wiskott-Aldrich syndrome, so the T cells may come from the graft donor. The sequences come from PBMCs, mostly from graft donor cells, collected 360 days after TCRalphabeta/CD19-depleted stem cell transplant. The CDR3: CASSLTEGSKTQYF. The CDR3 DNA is TGCGCCAGCAGCTTAACGGAGGGGAGCAAGACCCAGTACTTC. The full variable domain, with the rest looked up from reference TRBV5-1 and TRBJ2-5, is KAGVTQTPRYLIKTRGQQVTLSCSPISGHRSVSWYQQTPGQGLQFLFEYFSETQRNKGNFPGRFSGRQFSNSRSEMNVSTLELGDSALYLCASSLTEGSKTQYFGPGTRLLVL.